The sequence of this T cell receptor beta chain was determined in a study of T cells in Graves' hyperthyroidism and ophthalmopathy. The diagnoses drew upon clinical symptoms, serum thyroxine and TRAb, thyroid ultrasound and orbital computed tomography. The PBMCs were taken from more than 8 ml of fresh peripheral blood. The source material, RNA transcripts, was used to amplify TCR beta CDR3 regions. The HTBI primer set was used in a first-round RT-PCR of the TCR CDR3. TCRdb passed the multiplex PCR reads through MiXCR, listing each CDR3 protein once. The repertoire holds around 520,000 distinct CDR3 sequences, less than 25% seen once, with about 11% in the top ten. Germline V lookup: CDR1 GTSNPN, CDR2 SVGIG (reference sequence). The CDR3 runs to 12 residues. V lost 4 bases to trimming and J lost 4 bases, with 5 bases between them. As regards this clonotype: Its antigen is unknown.

Findings and limits, study-wide: Ophthalmopathy was distinguished from stable hyperthyroidism by 13 V-J signatures. Among clonotypes expanded in thyroid above 0.001, most were also found in blood.

Sequencing was done on a sample of blood. The TCR comes from a woman in her thirties with Graves' ophthalmopathy. The gene calls are TRBV30 and TRBJ2-6, with no clear D. CDR3 residues: CAWTLGANVLTF. The CDR3 DNA is TGTGCCTGGACGCTCGGGGCCAACGTCCTGACTTTC.